This T cell receptor beta chain was observed in a study of blood T cell repertoires in COVID-19. Across the study: Acute and convalescent COVID-19 specimens originated in the United States, Italy and Spain. Sources were T cells, B-cell-depleted T cells, or PBMCs; the material itself was cDNA or gDNA.

Germline lookup yields CDR1 KGHSH and CDR2 LQKENI. V lost 0 bases to trimming and J lost 3 bases; unmatched junction nucleotides: 12. The length of the CDR3 is 18 residues. TCRdb keeps only in-frame clones here, not all; method: immunoSEQ multiplex PCR. The table records approximately 330,000 clones, roughly 86% of them present only once. Seattle's enrolled individuals joined amid active infection and were then monitored longitudinally. V gene TRBV18 combines with J gene TRBJ1-1, with 8 positions matching TRBD1. The clonotype was recovered from a man aged 25 to 40 with COVID-19, enrolled during active disease. Sequenced sample: peripheral blood. DNA for the CDR3: TGTGCCAGCTCACCACCCTCAGGGGGCGTTGAAAGAGACACTGAAGCTTTCTTT. Encoded protein: CASSPPSGGVERDTEAFF.